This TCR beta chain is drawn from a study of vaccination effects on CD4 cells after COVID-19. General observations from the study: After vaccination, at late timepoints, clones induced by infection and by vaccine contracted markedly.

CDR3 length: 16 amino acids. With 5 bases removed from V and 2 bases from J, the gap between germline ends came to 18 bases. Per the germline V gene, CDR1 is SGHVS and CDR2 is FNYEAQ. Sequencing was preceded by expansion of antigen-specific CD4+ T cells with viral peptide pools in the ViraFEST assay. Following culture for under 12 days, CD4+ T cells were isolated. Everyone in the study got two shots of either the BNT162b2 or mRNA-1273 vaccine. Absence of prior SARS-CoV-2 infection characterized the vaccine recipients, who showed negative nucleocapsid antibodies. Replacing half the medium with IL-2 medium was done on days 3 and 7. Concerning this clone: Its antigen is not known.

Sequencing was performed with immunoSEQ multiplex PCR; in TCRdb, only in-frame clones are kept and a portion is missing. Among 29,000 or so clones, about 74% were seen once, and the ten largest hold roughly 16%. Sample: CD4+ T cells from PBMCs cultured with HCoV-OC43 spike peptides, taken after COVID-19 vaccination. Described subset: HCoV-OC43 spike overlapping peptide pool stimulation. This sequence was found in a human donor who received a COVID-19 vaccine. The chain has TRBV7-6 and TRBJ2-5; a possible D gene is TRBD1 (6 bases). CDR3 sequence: CASSASGTSQQETQYF. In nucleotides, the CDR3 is TGTGCCAGCAGCGCATCCGGGACATCACAACAAGAGACCCAGTACTTC.